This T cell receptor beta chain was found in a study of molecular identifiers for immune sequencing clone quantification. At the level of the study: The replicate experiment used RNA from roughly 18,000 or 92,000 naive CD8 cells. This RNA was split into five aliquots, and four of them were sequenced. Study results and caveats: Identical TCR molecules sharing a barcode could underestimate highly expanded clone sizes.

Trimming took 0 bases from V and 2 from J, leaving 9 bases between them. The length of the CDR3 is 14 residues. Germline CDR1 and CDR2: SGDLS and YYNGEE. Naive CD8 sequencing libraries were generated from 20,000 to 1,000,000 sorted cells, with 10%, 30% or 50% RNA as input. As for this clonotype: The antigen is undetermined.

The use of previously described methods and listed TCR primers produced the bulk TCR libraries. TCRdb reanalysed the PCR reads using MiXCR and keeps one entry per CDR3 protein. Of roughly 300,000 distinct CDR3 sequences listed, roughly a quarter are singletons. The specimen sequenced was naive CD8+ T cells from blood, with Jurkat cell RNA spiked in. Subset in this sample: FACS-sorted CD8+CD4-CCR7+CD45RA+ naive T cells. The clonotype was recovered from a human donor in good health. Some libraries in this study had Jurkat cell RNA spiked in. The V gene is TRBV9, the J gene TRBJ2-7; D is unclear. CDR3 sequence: CASSVVSDTYEQYF. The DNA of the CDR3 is TGTGCCAGCAGCGTAGTATCCGACACCTACGAGCAGTACTTC.